This record looks at one T cell receptor (beta chain) sequence and its context. TCRdb reprocessed the RT-PCR reads via MiXCR and lists one record per CDR3 protein. Of around 700,000 distinct CDR3 sequences in the sample, 11% to 15% were seen once. The TCR was taken from a female donor in good health, serving as a healthy control. Sample: memory CD4+ T cells from blood.

The CDR3 loop is CASSVAGGQSTEQFF. The CDR3 region has the DNA TGTGCCAGCAGTGTAGCGGGAGGGCAGAGTACTGAGCAGTTCTTC. The rearrangement joins TRBV6-1 to TRBJ2-1, with 11 bases identical to TRBD2. The V gene end was trimmed by 4 bases and the J gene end by 9 bases; junction bases not matched to a gene: 8. CDR1 and CDR2 (germline): MNHNS, SASEGT. The CDR3 loop spans 15 amino acids.